This T cell receptor (beta chain) appears in the sequencing data of a study of blood T cells in healthy people across ages. Germline CDR1 and CDR2: MDHEN and SYDVKM. V lost 5 bases to trimming and J lost 0 bases, with 8 bases between them. The CDR3 has 14 amino acids. Every donor provided around 9.5 milliliters of peripheral blood. PBMCs numbering at least 6.5 million were isolated per sample. Through a sample-barcoded 5' primer and a J-beta primer mix, a second PCR was run for roughly 6 to 12 cycles. MiXCR, applied by TCRdb to the 5' RACE reads, yields one record per CDR3 protein. The table records more than 650,000 distinct CDR3 sequences, about 20% of them present only once.

This chain connects TRBV28 to TRBJ1-3; D gene uncertain. This receptor was identified in a man between 65 and 85 years old in good health. What was sequenced was blood. CDR3 nucleotide sequence: TGTGCCAGCAGTATCATGAGCTCTGGAAACACCATATATTTT. Translated: CASSIMSSGNTIYF.